This T cell receptor beta chain was identified during a study of T-cell reconstitution after alpha-beta-depleted transplantation in children. Unique molecular identifiers featured in how the TCRbeta library was prepared. TCRdb ran MiXCR on the PCR reads and lists one entry per CDR3 protein. The sample has around 370,000 distinct CDR3 sequences, 10% seen once. The TCR was taken from a human donor who donated a stem cell graft to a child with acute lymphoblastic leukemia. The sample consisted of PBMCs from the stem cell graft donor, taken from the stem cell graft.

CDR3: CSAGLAGGGPDTQYF. The CDR3, as DNA: TGCAGTGCTGGACTAGCGGGGGGGGGCCCAGATACGCAGTATTTT. This chain joins TRBV20-1 and TRBJ2-3, with 15 bases that match TRBD2. V lost 5 bases to trimming and J lost 4 bases; unmatched junction nucleotides: 4. This CDR3 comprises 15 residues. Germline loops: CDR1 DFQATT, CDR2 SNEGSKA (reference sequence).